This entry is about one T cell receptor beta chain. There are 12 residues in the CDR3. Germline lookup yields CDR1 SQVTM and CDR2 ANQGSEA. Between the trimmed V and J ends, which lost 4 bases and 2 bases, there was a span of 8 bases. Sequencing was performed with immunoSEQ multiplex PCR; in TCRdb, only in-frame clones are kept and a portion is missing. The data contain about 1 million clones, about 80% of them singletons. This sample is drawn from a study of shared clonotypes between healthy human individuals. The sample taken for sequencing was memory CD4+ T cells sorted from blood. Subset reported: CD45RA-negative fraction. The chain employs TRBV29-1 and TRBJ1-2, with D possibly matching TRBD1 (5 bases). The receptor comes from a man between 18 and 29 years old in good health. CDR3 sequence: CSVVGGNYGYTF. The CDR3 coding sequence is TGCAGCGTTGTTGGGGGAAACTATGGCTACACCTTC.